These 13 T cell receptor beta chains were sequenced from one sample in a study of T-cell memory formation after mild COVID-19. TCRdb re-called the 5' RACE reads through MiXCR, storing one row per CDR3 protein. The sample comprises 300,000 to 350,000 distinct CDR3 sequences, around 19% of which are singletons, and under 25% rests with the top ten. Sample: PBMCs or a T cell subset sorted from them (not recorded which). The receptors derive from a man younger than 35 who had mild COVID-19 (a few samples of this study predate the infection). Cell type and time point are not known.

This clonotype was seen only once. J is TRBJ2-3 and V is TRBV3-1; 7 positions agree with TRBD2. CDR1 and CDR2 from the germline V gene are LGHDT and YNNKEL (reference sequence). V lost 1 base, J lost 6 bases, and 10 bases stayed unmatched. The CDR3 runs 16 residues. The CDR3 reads CASSQGSSRGIDTQYF. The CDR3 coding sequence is TGTGCCAGCAGCCAAGGGTCCTCGCGGGGGATTGATACGCAGTATTTT.

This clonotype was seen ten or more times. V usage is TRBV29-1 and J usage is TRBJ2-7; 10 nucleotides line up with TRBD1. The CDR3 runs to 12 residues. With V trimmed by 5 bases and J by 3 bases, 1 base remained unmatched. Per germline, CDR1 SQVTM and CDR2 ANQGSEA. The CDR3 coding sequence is TGCAGCGTTCGGACAGGGGGCTACGAGCAGTACTTC. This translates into CSVRTGGYEQYF.

CDR3 DNA sequence: TGCGCCAGCGGGAAAGAGGGGCCCGAGGCCTTCTTT. Protein product: CASGKEGPEAFF. The chain couples TRBV5-1 to TRBJ1-1; TRBD1 might be the D (5 bases). This CDR3 is built from 12 residues. The V end was cut by 7 bases, the J end by 14 bases, with 21 bases between. In germline, CDR1 is SGHRS, CDR2 YFSETQ.

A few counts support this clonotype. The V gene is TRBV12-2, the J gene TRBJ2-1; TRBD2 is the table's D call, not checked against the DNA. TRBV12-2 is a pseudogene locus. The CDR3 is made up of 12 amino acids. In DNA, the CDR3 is TGTGCAAGCCGGACTAGCGGCAATGAGCAGTTCTTC. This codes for CASRTSGNEQFF.

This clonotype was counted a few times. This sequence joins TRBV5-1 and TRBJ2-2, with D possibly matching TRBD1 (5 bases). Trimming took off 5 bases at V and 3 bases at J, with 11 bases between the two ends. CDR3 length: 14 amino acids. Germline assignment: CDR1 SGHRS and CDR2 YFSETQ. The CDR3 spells CASRDNSYTGELFF. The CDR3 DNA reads TGCGCCAGCAGGGACAACTCCTACACCGGGGAGCTGTTTTTT.

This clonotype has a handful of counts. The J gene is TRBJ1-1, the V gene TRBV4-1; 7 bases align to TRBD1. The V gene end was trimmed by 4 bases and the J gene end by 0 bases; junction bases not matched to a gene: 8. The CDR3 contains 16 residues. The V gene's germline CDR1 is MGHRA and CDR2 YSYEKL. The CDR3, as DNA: TGCGCCAGCAGCCGTACGACAGGGAACTTGAACACTGAAGCTTTCTTT. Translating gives CASSRTTGNLNTEAFF.

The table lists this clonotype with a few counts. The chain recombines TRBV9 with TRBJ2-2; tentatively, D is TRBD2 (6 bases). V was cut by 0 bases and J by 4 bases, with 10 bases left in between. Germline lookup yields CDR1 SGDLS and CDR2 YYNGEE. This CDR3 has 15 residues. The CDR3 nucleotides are TGTGCCAGCAGCGTAGTTGGAGGGCTCACCGGGGAGCTGTTTTTT. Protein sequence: CASSVVGGLTGELFF.

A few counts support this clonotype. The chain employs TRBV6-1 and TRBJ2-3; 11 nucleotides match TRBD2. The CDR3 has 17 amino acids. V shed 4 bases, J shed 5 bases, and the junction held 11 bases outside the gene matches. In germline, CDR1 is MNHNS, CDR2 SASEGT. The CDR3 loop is CASSGRLTSGELDTQYF. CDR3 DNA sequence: TGTGCCAGCAGTGGCCGTTTGACTAGCGGGGAATTAGATACGCAGTATTTT.

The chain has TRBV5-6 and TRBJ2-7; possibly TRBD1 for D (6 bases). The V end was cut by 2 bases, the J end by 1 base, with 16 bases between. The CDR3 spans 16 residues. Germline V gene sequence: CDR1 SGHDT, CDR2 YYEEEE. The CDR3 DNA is TGTGCCAGCAGCTTAGGGCAGGGGACGGGGTCCTACGAGCAGTACTTC. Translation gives CASSLGQGTGSYEQYF.

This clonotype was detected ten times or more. The CDR3 nucleotides are TGTGCCAGCAGCCTTGGACCCTCCGGGACGGACCTCAATGAGCAGTTCTTC. This encodes CASSLGPSGTDLNEQFF. The chain carries TRBV11-1 and TRBJ2-1; D may be TRBD1 or TRBD2 (5 bases each). This CDR3 contains 17 residues. The V end lost 5 bases, the J end lost 6 bases, and 23 bases lay between the germline ends. Germline CDR1 reads SGHAT; CDR2 reads FQDESV (reference sequence).

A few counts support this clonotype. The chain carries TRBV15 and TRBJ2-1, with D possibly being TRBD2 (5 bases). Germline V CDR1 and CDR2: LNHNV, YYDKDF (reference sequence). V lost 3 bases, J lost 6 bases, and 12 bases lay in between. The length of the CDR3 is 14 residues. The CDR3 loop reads CATSSGVFLNEQFF. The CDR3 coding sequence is TGTGCCACCAGCAGCGGGGTCTTCCTCAATGAGCAGTTCTTC. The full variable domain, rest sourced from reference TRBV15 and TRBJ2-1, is DAMVIQNPRYQVTQFGKPVTLSCSQTLNHNVMYWYQQKSSQAPKLLFHYYDKDFNNEADTPDNFQSRRPNTSFCFLDIRSPGLGDTAMYLCATSSGVFLNEQFFGPGTRLTVL.

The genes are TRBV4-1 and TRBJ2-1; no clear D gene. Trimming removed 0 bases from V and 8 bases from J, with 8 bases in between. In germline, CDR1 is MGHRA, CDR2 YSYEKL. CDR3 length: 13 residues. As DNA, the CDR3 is TGCGCCAGCAGCCAAGATCGTCGCGATGAGCAGTTCTTC. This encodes CASSQDRRDEQFF.

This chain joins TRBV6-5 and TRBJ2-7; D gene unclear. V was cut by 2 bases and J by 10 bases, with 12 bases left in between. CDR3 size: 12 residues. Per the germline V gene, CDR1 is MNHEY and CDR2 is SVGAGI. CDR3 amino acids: CASSYLGSPQYF. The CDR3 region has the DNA TGTGCCAGCAGTTACCTTGGTAGTCCTCAGTACTTC.